The clone carrying this TCR beta chain was detected many times. This specimen comes from a study of human T cells and chemical hapten exposure. Overall study: Patches with 0.01% DPC went on the upper back, and the tests were read at 6 days. From small differences in pooled library volume came most of the variation in per-sample TCR yields.

In the source study's methods: Ranging from roughly 20,000 to 750,000, TCR counts per sample had a median value of around 91,000. TCRdb called the RACE reads again in MiXCR, with one record for every CDR3 protein. V and J calls and clone size were set by TCRdb, not the authors. Of about 80,000 distinct CDR3 sequences listed, about a tenth are singletons. CDR1 is KGHDR, CDR2 SFDVKD, per germline. The germline V and J ends were trimmed by 9 bases and 0 bases, with 8 bases remaining between them. This CDR3 has 14 amino acids. Sample time point: patch test 2, 6 weeks after DPC sensitization. Treatment in this sample: therapeutic diphenylcyclopropenone sensitization with weekly scalp DPC.

This material consisted of whole blood, taken in connection with sensitization to the hapten diphenylcyclopropenone (DPC). This chain joins TRBV24-1 and TRBJ2-6, with D unresolved. The origin of this receptor is a woman in her 30s with alopecia areata. Some clones in this sample may be carry-over from other donors' samples. The CDR3 sequence is CATEPGSGANVLTF. The CDR3 DNA reads as TGTGCCACCGAACCTGGCTCTGGGGCCAACGTCCTGACTTTC.